This T cell receptor beta chain derives from a study of T-cell memory formation after mild COVID-19. Overall study context: TCR clustering was largely donor specific.

One entry per CDR3 protein, called by TCRdb with MiXCR from the 5' RACE reads. Altogether about 420,000 distinct CDR3 sequences are present, 20% to 30% being singletons, with the ten largest covering roughly 14%. As regards this clonotype: The antigen is undetermined.

The ends were cut back, 10 bases at V and 2 bases at J, with 18 bases in the middle. Per germline, CDR1 SGDLS and CDR2 YYNGEE. This CDR3 is built from 14 residues. Study conclusions and caveats: Among clones contracting day 15 to 85, CD4/CD8 was balanced, whereas later expanders leaned CD4+. Shrinking CD4+ clones resided mostly in CM and EM, and CD8+ ones in EMRA. Some clones that responded were present in memory (sampled pre-infection), which suggests cross-reactive memory joined.

The V call is TRBV9, the J call TRBJ1-2; D is uncertain. The clonotype originates from an adult woman who had mild COVID-19 (a few samples of this study predate the infection). Cell type and time point are not known. Sequences were obtained from PBMCs or a T cell subset sorted from them (not recorded which). The CDR3 bases are TGTGCCGACTCCCGGCGGGGAGTAAACTATGGCTACACCTTC. Its translation: CADSRRGVNYGYTF.